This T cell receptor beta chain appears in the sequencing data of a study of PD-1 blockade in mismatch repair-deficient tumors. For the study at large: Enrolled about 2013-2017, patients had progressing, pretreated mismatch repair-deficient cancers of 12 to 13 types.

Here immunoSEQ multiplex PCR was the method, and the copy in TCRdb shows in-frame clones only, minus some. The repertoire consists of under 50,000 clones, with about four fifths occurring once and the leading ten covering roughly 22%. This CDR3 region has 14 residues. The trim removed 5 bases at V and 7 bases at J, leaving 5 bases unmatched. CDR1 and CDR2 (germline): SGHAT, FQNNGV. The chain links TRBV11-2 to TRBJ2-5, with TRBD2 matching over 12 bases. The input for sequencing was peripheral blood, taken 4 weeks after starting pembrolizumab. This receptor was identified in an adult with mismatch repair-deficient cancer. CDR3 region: CASSPVTSGRTQYF. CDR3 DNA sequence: TGTGCCAGCAGCCCCGTGACTAGCGGGAGGACCCAGTACTTC.